The 9 T cell receptor beta chains below come from one sample, sequenced in a study of vaccination effects on CD4 cells after COVID-19. Before sequencing took place, the ViraFEST assay used viral peptide pools to expand antigen-specific CD4+ T cells. The culture ran for around nine days, and then CD4+ T cells were isolated. Among the vaccine recipients, none had a prior SARS-CoV-2 infection, and nucleocapsid antibodies were negative. Assay used: immunoSEQ multiplex PCR; TCRdb lists only in-frame clones, some missing. This table holds tens of thousands of clones, 70% to 75% found once. Their antigens remain unidentified. This specimen was CD4+ T cells from PBMCs cultured with SARS-CoV-2 spike peptides, taken before COVID-19 vaccination. The source of these receptors is a human donor who received a COVID-19 vaccine.

The table lists this clone with a few counts. This rearrangement joins TRBV9 to TRBJ2-3; 7 positions agree with TRBD2. The V segment lost 0 bases and the J segment 0 bases; nucleotides outside the gene matches: 7. Germline assignment: CDR1 SGDLS and CDR2 YYNGEE. This CDR3 comprises 17 residues. CDR3 coding DNA: TGTGCCAGCAGCGTAGGGGGGGGGAGCCTTAGCACAGATACGCAGTATTTT. Protein product: CASSVGGGSLSTDTQYF. Full variable domain (missing parts from reference TRBV9 and TRBJ2-3): DSGVTQTPKHLITATGQRVTLRCSPRSGDLSVYWYQQSLDQGLQFLIQYYNGEERAKGNILERFSAQQFPDLHSELNLSSLELGDSALYFCASSVGGGSLSTDTQYFGPGTRLTVL.

The V call is TRBV10-2, the J call TRBJ2-2; tentatively, D is TRBD2 (5 bases). In germline, CDR1 is WSHSY, CDR2 SAAADI. V lost 8 bases and J 0 bases, leaving 13 bases between the germline ends. The length of the CDR3 is 15 residues. CDR3 in amino acids: CASGSTAANTGELFF. The CDR3 nucleotides are TGCGCCAGCGGGAGTACAGCGGCGAACACCGGGGAGCTGTTTTTT.

This clone was observed a handful of times. The rearrangement joins TRBV27 to TRBJ2-7; 8 bases map to TRBD2. This CDR3 is built from 16 residues. Losses at the gene ends were 0 bases for V and 5 bases for J; bases not matched to a gene: 9. Germline V gene lookup returns CDR1 MNHEY and CDR2 SMNVEV (reference sequence). CDR3 protein: CASSLSLPTRGDEQYF. The CDR3 nucleotides are TGTGCCAGCAGTTTATCCCTCCCGACGCGGGGGGACGAGCAGTACTTC.

This clone was seen a handful of times. This chain uses TRBV2 with TRBJ2-1, with 8 bases that match TRBD2. The CDR3 contains 13 residues. V shed 7 bases and J 4 bases; nucleotides not matched to a gene: 3. Per the germline V gene, CDR1 is SNHLY and CDR2 is FYNNEI. The CDR3 is CASTGGAYNEQFF. CDR3 coding DNA: TGTGCCAGCACCGGGGGGGCTTACAATGAGCAGTTCTTC.

In its sample, this clone was seen once. V usage is TRBV6-5 and J usage is TRBJ1-3; D not resolved. V was cut by 4 bases and J by 0 bases, with 13 bases left in between. Germline values: CDR1 MNHEY, CDR2 SVGAGI. The CDR3 spans 16 residues. The CDR3 region has the DNA TGTGCCAGCAGTTCGGCGACACTAAGCTCTGGAAACACCATATATTTT. This sequence encodes CASSSATLSSGNTIYF.

The V and J genes are TRBV3-1 (or the pseudogene TRBV3-2) and TRBJ1-1; D uncertain. Deletions cut 0 bases from V and 2 bases from J, with 7 bases between. Germline V gene lookup returns CDR1 LGHDT and CDR2 YNNKEL (reference sequence). The CDR3 is 14 residues long. CDR3 protein: CASSQDLHNTEAFF. The CDR3 DNA reads as TGTGCCAGCAGCCAAGATTTGCACAACACTGAAGCTTTCTTT.

The J gene is TRBJ1-2, the V gene TRBV19; D call uncertain. Germline CDR1 LNHDA, CDR2 SQIVND (reference sequence). The CDR3 is 18 amino acids. Trimming shortened V by 2 bases and J by 3 bases, and 22 bases separated the two germline ends. Here the CDR3 reads CASSILYIGRDKDYGYTF. CDR3 nucleotides: TGTGCCAGTAGTATATTGTACATAGGACGCGACAAAGACTATGGCTACACCTTC.

The chain has TRBV7-2 and TRBJ2-7; the D call may be TRBD1 or TRBD2 (5 bases each). The CDR3 covers 14 residues. Trimming cost V 5 bases and J 9 bases, with 20 bases left between them. Germline V lookup: CDR1 SGHTA, CDR2 FQGNSA. CDR3 loop: CASSPPGTSRGQYF. In nucleotides, the CDR3 is TGTGCCAGCAGCCCACCCGGGACCTCTCGGGGGCAGTACTTC.

This clone is a singleton in its sample. V is TRBV9 and J is TRBJ2-3, with D unresolved. This CDR3 has 19 residues. Germline CDR1 and CDR2: SGDLS and YYNGEE. The V gene lost 0 bases and the J gene lost 0 bases, with 20 bases spanning the gap. The CDR3 sequence: CASSVDFGGMGGSTDTQYF. CDR3 bases: TGTGCCAGCAGCGTAGACTTCGGTGGGATGGGCGGTAGCACAGATACGCAGTATTTT.